This T cell receptor beta chain was captured in a study of CD8+ T cells in alopecia areata (dated by TCRdb to 2017 to 2018). In terms of the full investigation: Treated patients were enrolled in an open-label pilot trial of oral tofacitinib at 5 to 10 mg twice daily for moderate-to-severe alopecia areata. Patients on tofacitinib were biopsied at baseline and after 4 and 24 weeks of treatment, and several of the patients also had a later scalp biopsy. Patients received tofacitinib for 6 to 18 months and were then followed off drug for 6 months to check for delayed response and recurrence. immunoSEQ multiplex PCR using 35 Vbeta forward primers and 13 Jbeta reverse primers was used to amplify TCRbeta CDR3 regions. Scalp clonality was compared across normal scalp (n=4), patchy alopecia areata scalp (n=8), and alopecia totalis/universalis scalp (n=8). The RNA source kit depended on sample type: the PAXgene miRNA kit for fixed scalp, the miRNeasy kit for PBMCs, and the RNeasy kit for mouse skin. In both human patients and the C3H/HeJ mouse model, the study applied high-throughput TCRbeta sequencing to look at T cell clonal expansion in alopecia areata. In humans, TCRbeta sequencing was performed on scalp tissue and on sorted CD4+ and CD8+ peripheral blood T cells from healthy controls and from patients with patchy or totalis/universalis alopecia areata. Overall results and qualifications from the work: Shared TCR sequences between patients were less evident than in mice, which may be partly attributable to HLA diversity in the patient population. Resident alphabeta T cells in normal human skin are also sequenced, complicating scalp TCR repertoire analysis, unlike mouse skin dominated by gammadelta T cells. Compared with normal scalp, lesional scalp had higher clonality and more expanded CD8+ clones, particularly in alopecia totalis/universalis, a pattern that suggests antigenic drive.

Notes on this clone: Its antigen is still unknown. No per-base quality is available; no much larger clone lies one base away.

Library method: the immunoSEQ multiplex PCR assay. RNA was extracted from all samples and reverse transcribed into cDNA, which served as template for TCR sequencing. First-strand cDNA was synthesized with SuperScript III using a 2:1 mix of oligo-dT and random hexamers. A synthetic immune receptor repertoire was used to assess amplification bias, and residual bias was removed computationally. The authors processed their data as follows. Raw reads were preprocessed to remove errors, and CDR3 was defined by IMGT conventions from the conserved cysteine to phenylalanine. Clonality was calculated as 1 minus Shannon entropy normalized by log2 of the number of productive unique TCRs. CD4 or CD8 identity of scalp clones was inferred by cross-referencing scalp TCRbeta sequences with sorted blood CD4 and CD8 repertoires. Not all clones reach the TCRdb copy of this immuneACCESS table, which keeps in-frame sequences only. Checked studies attribute under half of the gap to unresolved V genes and leave the rest unexplained. V, J and clone size reflect that table, while D and trimming were determined from the DNA. The sample yields about 5,700 clones; about 61% were counted once. The leading ten clones occupy roughly 12% of the sample.

The CDR3 runs 14 amino acids, cysteine and phenylalanine included. The only DNA kept is the CDR3, 42 bases in frame from the first base. CDR1 and CDR2 (SGHRS, YFSETQ) derive from the germline V gene. V is reduced by 4 bases and J by 6 bases, leaving a spacing of 13 bases between them. According to the study, the label for this sample's time point signals: baseline before oral tofacitinib. Peripheral blood and lesional scalp punch biopsies were obtained from patients with alopecia areata. Human scalp biopsies were immediately fixed in PAXgene tissue containers. Recombination linked TRBV5-1 to TRBJ2-2; too little of a D gene remains to name it. Sequencing was performed on skin, taken at week 0. This clonotype was obtained from a human donor with alopecia areata. This receptor carries the CDR3 CASSESYPAGELFF. The DNA sequence reads TGCGCCAGCAGCGAATCGTATCCCGCCGGGGAGCTGTTTTTT. Extended through the reference TRBV5-1 and TRBJ2-2 proteins, this CDR3 yields the full variable domain: KAGVTQTPRYLIKTRGQQVTLSCSPISGHRSVSWYQQTPGQGLQFLFEYFSETQRNKGNFPGRFSGRQFSNSRSEMNVSTLELGDSALYLCASSESYPAGELFFGEGSRLTVL.